The clone carrying this TCR beta chain was found many times. This record comes from a study of T-cell reconstitution after alpha-beta-depleted transplantation in children. The V gene lost 3 bases and the J gene lost 6 bases, with 13 bases spanning the gap. CDR1 and CDR2 from the germline V gene are KGHSH and LQKENI. This CDR3 has 14 amino acids. Preparing the TCRbeta library involved the use of unique molecular identifiers. TCRdb redid the calling of the PCR reads with MiXCR, one entry per CDR3 protein. In the table there are about 110,000 distinct CDR3 sequences, around 10% of which are singletons. V is TRBV18 and J is TRBJ2-3; D might be TRBD2 (6 bases). This receptor was taken from a human donor who donated a stem cell graft to a child with acute lymphoblastic leukemia. The starting material was PBMCs from the stem cell graft donor, obtained from the stem cell graft. The CDR3 sequence: CASSPGGSWDTQYF. The CDR3 region has the DNA TGTGCCAGCTCACCCGGGGGATCGTGGGATACGCAGTATTTT. The complete variable domain, with remaining parts taken from reference TRBV18 and TRBJ2-3, reads NAGVMQNPRHLVRRRGQEARLRCSPMKGHSHVYWYRQLPEEGLKFMVYLQKENIIDESGMPKERFSAEFPKEGPSILRIQQVVRGDSAAYFCASSPGGSWDTQYFGPGTRLTVL.